This T cell receptor (beta chain) was documented in a study of blood T cell repertoires in COVID-19. Produced via immunoSEQ multiplex PCR; TCRdb's table is partial and in-frame only. Of 150,000 to 200,000 clones listed, about four fifths are singletons. The sample taken for sequencing was peripheral blood. The TCR sequence derives from an elderly woman with COVID-19, enrolled during active disease.

CDR3 amino acids: CAWKAYTEAFF. Here the CDR3 DNA reads TGTGCCTGGAAAGCGTACACTGAAGCTTTCTTT. This chain joins TRBV30 and TRBJ1-1, with D uncertain. Germline V gene data show CDR1 as GTSNPN and CDR2 as SVGIG (reference sequence). The length of the CDR3 is 11 residues. Deletions cut 4 bases from V and 3 bases from J, with 6 bases between.